This T cell receptor (beta chain) was found in a study of Graves' ophthalmopathy and Graves' hyperthyroidism. The study's findings and limits: The blood repertoire also included most expanded thyroid clonotypes above 0.001 frequency.

There are many counts of this clonotype. Its matching antigen is unknown. Germline CDR1 and CDR2: MNHNS and SASEGT. The CDR3 contains 14 residues. The J segment lost 4 bases and the V segment lost 10 bases, leaving 12 bases of the junction unmatched. Amplified TCR beta CDR3 regions were obtained using RNA transcripts as template. The authors performed first-round RT-PCR with HTBI primers and then a second-round multiplex PCR. TCRdb reanalysed the multiplex PCR reads using MiXCR and keeps one entry per CDR3 protein. Altogether about 210,000 distinct CDR3 sequences are present, roughly 27% being singletons, with the ten largest covering approximately 9.1%.

Sequencing used peripheral blood. The source of this sequence is a man aged 45-65 years with Graves' ophthalmopathy. The chain couples TRBV6-1 to TRBJ2-5, with 7 bases lining up with TRBD2. The DNA of the CDR3 is TGTGCCACCGCCCACGGCGGGAGTGGAGAGACCCAGTACTTC. Amino acids: CATAHGGSGETQYF.